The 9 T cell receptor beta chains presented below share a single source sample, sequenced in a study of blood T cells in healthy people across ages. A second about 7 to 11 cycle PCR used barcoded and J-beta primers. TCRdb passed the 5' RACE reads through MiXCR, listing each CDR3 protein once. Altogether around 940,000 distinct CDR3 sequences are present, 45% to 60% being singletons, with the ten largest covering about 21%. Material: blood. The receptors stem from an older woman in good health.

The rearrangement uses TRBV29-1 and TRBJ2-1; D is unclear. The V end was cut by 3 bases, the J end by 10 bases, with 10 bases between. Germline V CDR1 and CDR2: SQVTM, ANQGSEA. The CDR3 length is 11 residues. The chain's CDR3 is CSVDKGYEQFF. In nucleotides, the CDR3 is TGCAGCGTTGACAAGGGTTACGAGCAGTTCTTC.

The CDR3 here is CAISEGRAGGPDTQYF. The CDR3, as DNA: TGTGCCATCAGTGAGGGTCGGGCGGGAGGCCCAGATACGCAGTATTTT. The gene calls are TRBV10-3 and TRBJ2-3, with 8 bases lining up with TRBD2. V was clipped by 2 bases and J by 4 bases; unmatched bases: 8. The CDR3 has 16 amino acids. Germline CDR1 is ENHRY and CDR2 is SYGVKD.

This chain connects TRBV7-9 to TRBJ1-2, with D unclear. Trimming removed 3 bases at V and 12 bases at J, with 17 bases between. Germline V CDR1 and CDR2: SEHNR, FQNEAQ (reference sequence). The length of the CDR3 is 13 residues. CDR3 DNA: TGTGCCAGCAGCTTCACGGGAGAGTCGGTCGACACCTTC. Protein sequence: CASSFTGESVDTF.

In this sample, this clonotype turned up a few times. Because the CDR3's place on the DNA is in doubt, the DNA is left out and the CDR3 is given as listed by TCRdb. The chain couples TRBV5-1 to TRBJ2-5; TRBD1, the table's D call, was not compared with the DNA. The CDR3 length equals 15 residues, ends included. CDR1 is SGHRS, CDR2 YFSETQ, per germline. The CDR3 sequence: CASSSSDRGGKTQYF.

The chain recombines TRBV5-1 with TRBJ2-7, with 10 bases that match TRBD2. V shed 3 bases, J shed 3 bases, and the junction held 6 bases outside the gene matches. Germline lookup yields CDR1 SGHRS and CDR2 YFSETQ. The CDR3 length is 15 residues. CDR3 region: CASSYTSGTVYEQYF. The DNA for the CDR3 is TGCGCCAGCAGCTACACTAGCGGGACGGTCTACGAGCAGTACTTC.

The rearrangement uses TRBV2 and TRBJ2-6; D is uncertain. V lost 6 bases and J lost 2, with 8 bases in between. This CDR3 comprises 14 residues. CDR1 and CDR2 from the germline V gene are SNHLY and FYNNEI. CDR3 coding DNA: TGTGCCAGCAGCGCACGAACTGGGGCCAACGTCCTGACTTTC. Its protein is CASSARTGANVLTF.

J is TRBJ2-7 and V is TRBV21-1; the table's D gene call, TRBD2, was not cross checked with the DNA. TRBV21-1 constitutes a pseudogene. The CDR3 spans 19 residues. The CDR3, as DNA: TGTGCCAGCAGCAATTTCGGACTAGCGGGAGGGCTATCCCGTGACGAGCAGTACTTC. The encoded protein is CASSNFGLAGGLSRDEQYF.

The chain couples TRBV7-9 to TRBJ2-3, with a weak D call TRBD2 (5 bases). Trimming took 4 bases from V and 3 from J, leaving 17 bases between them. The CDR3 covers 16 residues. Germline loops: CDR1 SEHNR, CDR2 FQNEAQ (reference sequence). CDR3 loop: CASSYSSKGGTDTQYF. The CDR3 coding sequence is TGTGCCAGCAGCTACAGTAGCAAAGGAGGAACAGATACGCAGTATTTT.

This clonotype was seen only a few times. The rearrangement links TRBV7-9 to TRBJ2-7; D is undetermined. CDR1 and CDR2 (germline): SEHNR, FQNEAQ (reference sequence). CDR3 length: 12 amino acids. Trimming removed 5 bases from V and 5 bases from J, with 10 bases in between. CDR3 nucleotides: TGTGCCAGCAGCAACCCCGGGCACGAGCAGTACTTC. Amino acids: CASSNPGHEQYF.